This is a list of T cell receptor beta chains from one sample in a study of high-grade serous ovarian cancer treatment subgroups. TCRdb's table, derived via immunoSEQ multiplex PCR, lists solely in-frame clones and lacks some. The table records just over 35,000 clones, around three quarters of them present only once. The sequenced sample was tumor tissue. These TCRs come from a human donor with high-grade serous ovarian cancer. Each CDR3 is given with its conserved first and last residue.

CDR3aa | v_gene
CASSSPGYPGEQYF | TRBV5-4
CASLRHGTYEQYF | TRBV6-1
CASSYLAGGPSTDTQYF | TRBV7-8
CASSQRGNGYEQYF | TRBV4-1
CASSWTAAGANVLTF | TRBV28
CASALASRTGSYEQYF | TRBV28
CASSLEPGSGLEAFF | TRBV11-2
CASIREWTSGDEGDTQYF | TRBV28
CSARRDGYTF | TRBV20-1
CASSLVVGRAYEQYF | TRBV7-6
CASGPGPGQGDGANVLTF | TRBV25-1
CASRGAGITGELFF | TRBV5-1
CASSLNGANVLTF | TRBV27
CASSHGTGVLEKLFF | TRBV28
CASSFGYEQYF | TRBV13
CASSLMDEQFF | TRBV11-2
CASSPGRLDQPQHF | TRBV5-6
CASSLDLGSKEQFF | TRBV11-2
CASSLYHNDEQFF | TRBV5-4
CASSRRGNEQFF | TRBV4-1